These 22 T cell receptor beta chains were sequenced from one sample in a study of post-analysis software for immune sequencing data (dated by TCRdb to the mid-2010s). The research as a whole found: Patients showed significantly higher frequencies than controls for a handful of TRBV segments, among them TRBV5-6, TRBV5-1 and TRBV20-1.

Their specific antigens are unknown. Library creation used PCR. The sequencer was an Illumina HiSeq 2500. Unique molecular identifiers were incorporated into TCR beta cDNA libraries to reduce PCR and sequencing biases. TCRdb reran the public reads through fastp at Q25 and MiXCR, keeping productive beta chains. Entries are consolidated by CDR3 protein sequence, retaining the most common genes and DNA. For this sample there are a few hundred thousand distinct CDR3 sequences; 39% appear just once. 7.6% of the sample is held by the ten biggest clonotypes. The sequencing input was blood. These receptors were obtained from a girl aged 2-15 years with multiple sclerosis.

This clonotype was seen ten or more times. The rearrangement links TRBV29-1 to TRBJ2-5, with a tentative D call TRBD1 (5 bases). The germline V gene has CDR1 SQVTM and CDR2 ANQGSEA. CDR3 length: 14 residues. V was cut by 4 bases and J by 4 bases, with 16 bases left in between. The CDR3 DNA follows: TGCAGCGTTGGTGGACACCTCAGACGAGAGACCCAGTACTTC. Amino acid sequence: CSVGGHLRRETQYF.

Comments on this clonotype: The junction does not match germline at one end; this may be a read error. The V and J genes are TRBV15 and TRBJ2-5, with 11 bases lining up with TRBD2. This CDR3 region has 16 residues. CDR1 is LNHNV and CDR2 is YYDKDF in the germline V gene (reference sequence). The CDR3 spells CATSRFTGTSGEPQYF. CDR3 sequence (DNA): TGTGCCACCAGCAGATTTACCGGGACTAGCGGAGAGCCCCAGTACTTC.

V usage is TRBV11-2 and J usage is TRBJ2-1, with 9 positions matching TRBD2. J lost 4 bases, V lost 0 bases, and 7 bases had no gene match. The CDR3 is made up of 17 amino acids. In germline, CDR1 is SGHAT, CDR2 FQNNGV. The CDR3 sequence is CASSLDLIAGEYNEQFF. The CDR3 bases are TGTGCCAGCAGCTTAGATCTAATAGCGGGAGAGTACAATGAGCAGTTCTTC.

This clonotype has just a few counts. The rearrangement uses TRBV7-8 and TRBJ2-3; no clear D. Trimming took 2 bases from V and 5 from J, leaving 5 bases between them. CDR3 length: 12 amino acids. Germline values: CDR1 SGHVS, CDR2 FQNEAQ. The CDR3 region has the DNA TGTGCCAGCAGCTTATACCGAGATACGCAGTATTTT. This translates into CASSLYRDTQYF.

V is TRBV12-3 or TRBV12-4 and J is TRBJ2-3; D possibly corresponds to TRBD2 (6 bases). The V gene lost 7 bases and the J gene lost 7 bases, with 21 bases spanning the gap. CDR3 length: 15 residues. In DNA, the CDR3 is TGTGCCAGCACCTTATTCGGGGGAGTAGCTAATACGCAGTATTTT. It is translated as CASTLFGGVANTQYF.

This clonotype was seen a handful of times. The chain employs TRBV5-8 and TRBJ2-1, with 7 bases that match TRBD1. The CDR3 is 15 amino acids. Germline CDR1 and CDR2: SGHTS and YDEGEE. With V trimmed by 1 base and J by 7 bases, 8 bases remained unmatched. The CDR3 loop is CASSLSRQGSNEQFF. DNA for the CDR3: TGTGCCAGCAGCTTGTCGAGACAGGGCTCTAATGAGCAGTTCTTC.

The V gene is TRBV28, the J gene TRBJ2-7, with D perhaps matching TRBD1 (5 bases). CDR1 is MDHEN, CDR2 SYDVKM, per germline. The V gene lost 6 bases and the J gene lost 3 bases, with 15 bases spanning the gap. This CDR3 has 14 residues. The CDR3 spells CASRAEGVHYEQYF. As DNA, the CDR3 is TGTGCCAGCAGGGCCGAAGGGGTCCACTACGAGCAGTACTTC.

V gene TRBV11-3 combines with J gene TRBJ2-3; possible D gene TRBD1, 6 bases. This CDR3 has 15 residues. From germline, CDR1 is SGHNT and CDR2 YENEEA. Between the trimmed V and J ends, which lost 4 bases and 3 bases, there was a span of 14 bases. The DNA for the CDR3 is TGTGCCAGCAGCTCCGGGTACAGGGAGACAGATACGCAGTATTTT. Translated: CASSSGYRETDTQYF.

This rearrangement joins TRBV5-5 to TRBJ1-2, with 7 nucleotides matching TRBD1. After removal of 4 bases from V and 4 bases from J, the junction contained 7 bases not matched to a gene. Per the germline V gene, CDR1 is SGHKS and CDR2 is YYEKEE (reference sequence). CDR3 length: 14 residues. DNA for the CDR3: TGTGCCAGCAGCGACCACAGGGGTCGCTATGGCTACACCTTC. Its protein product is CASSDHRGRYGYTF.

Comment on this clonotype: Germline and junction disagree at one end, which may indicate a read error. This sequence joins TRBV7-9 and TRBJ2-1; TRBD2 might be the D (6 bases). Looked up from germline, CDR1 is SEHNR and CDR2 is FQNEAQ (reference sequence). The CDR3 is made up of 16 amino acids. Here the CDR3 DNA reads TGTTCCAGCAGCTTATTTAGCGGTTTACCCTACAATGAGCAGTTCTTC. Translation gives CSSSLFSGLPYNEQFF. The full variable domain, completed using reference TRBV7-9 and TRBJ2-1, is DTGVSQNPRHKITKRGQNVTFRCDPISEHNRLYWYRQTLGQGPEFLTYFQNEAQLEKSRLLSDRFSAERPKGSFSTLEIQRTEQGDSAMYLCSSSLFSGLPYNEQFFGPGTRLTVL.

Remarks on this clonotype: One junction end does not reproduce the germline sequence, and a read error may be involved. V and J are TRBV24-1 and TRBJ2-5, with TRBD1 identical over 9 bases. The CDR3 length is 16 residues. CDR1 and CDR2 from the germline V gene are KGHDR and SFDVKD. CDR3: CTTSDSPGQGWETQYF. DNA for the CDR3: TGTACCACCAGTGATTCGCCGGGACAGGGATGGGAGACCCAGTACTTC.

This clonotype was seen a handful of times. The chain has TRBV20-1 and TRBJ1-4, with TRBD1 matching 9 bases. This CDR3 has 16 residues. From germline, CDR1 is DFQATT and CDR2 SNEGSKA (reference sequence). Unmatched junction bases numbered 6, after V lost 3 bases and J lost 1 base. CDR3 DNA sequence: TGCAGTGCTAGGGGGACAGGGAGGATAACTAATGAAAAACTGTTTTTT. This encodes CSARGTGRITNEKLFF.

On this clonotype: Germline is not matched at one junction end, which may reflect a read error. This sequence joins TRBV20-1 and TRBJ1-6; D is undetermined. The CDR3 totals 13 residues. CDR1 DFQATT and CDR2 SNEGSKA come from the germline V gene (reference sequence). Here the CDR3 DNA reads TGCAGTGCTTGGGTCCCCCGGCAATCACCCCGCCACTTT. Translating it yields CSAWVPRQSPRHF.

The chain couples TRBV12-3 or TRBV12-4 to TRBJ1-5; unclear D gene. This CDR3 has 17 residues. V gave up 4 bases and J gave up 4 bases, with 20 bases separating them. This CDR3 is CASSYTPDGFFNQPQHF. For the CDR3, the DNA is TGTGCCAGCAGTTACACCCCGGACGGGTTCTTTAATCAGCCCCAGCATTTT.

This clonotype was picked up a small number of times. The V call is TRBV6-5, the J call TRBJ1-6; D remains unclear. The CDR3 runs to 13 residues. The V gene lost 6 bases and the J gene lost 6 bases, with 9 bases spanning the gap. Germline values: CDR1 MNHEY, CDR2 SVGAGI. The CDR3: CASRMVVNSPLHF. The DNA for the CDR3 is TGTGCCAGCAGAATGGTTGTTAATTCACCCCTCCACTTT.

The gene calls are TRBV12-3 or TRBV12-4 and TRBJ2-5, with D possibly matching TRBD2 (5 bases). The J call may not be correct, given that the DNA end is closer to TRBJ2-7. The CDR3 sequence is 13 residues long. This chain's CDR3 is CASISGDSYEQYF. CDR3 nucleotide sequence: TGTGCCAGCATCTCCGGGGATTCCTACGAGCAGTACTTC.

This clonotype was detected many times. The rearrangement uses TRBV12-3 or TRBV12-4 and TRBJ2-5; tentatively, D is TRBD2 (5 bases). The V gene lost 3 bases and the J gene lost 6 bases, with 11 bases spanning the gap. The CDR3 contains 13 residues. CDR3 DNA sequence: TGTGCCAGCAGTTTGTGGGAGAAGCAGACCCAGTACTTC. Its translation: CASSLWEKQTQYF.

V is TRBV4-3 and J is TRBJ2-7; D might be TRBD2 (6 bases). CDR3 length: 15 residues. The V and J ends lost 4 bases and 4 bases respectively, with 17 bases between them. CDR1 is LGHNA and CDR2 is YSLEER in the germline V gene. CDR3 sequence reads: CASSPLRGIQYEQYF. The DNA for the CDR3 is TGCGCCAGCAGCCCTCTGCGCGGGATCCAATACGAGCAGTACTTC.

V is TRBV2 and J is TRBJ1-1, with 7 bases identical to TRBD1. The length of the CDR3 is 14 residues. V gave up 6 bases and J gave up 4 bases; unmatched junction bases: 8. Looked up from germline, CDR1 is SNHLY and CDR2 is FYNNEI. CDR3 in amino acids: CASSLTRGSTEAFF. CDR3 DNA: TGTGCCAGCAGCTTAACCAGGGGGTCCACTGAAGCTTTCTTT. Based on the CDR3 plus reference TRBV2 and TRBJ1-1, the full variable domain is EPEVTQTPSHQVTQMGQEVILRCVPISNHLYFYWYRQILGQKVEFLVSFYNNEISEKSEIFDDQFSVERPDGSNFTLKIRSTKLEDSAMYFCASSLTRGSTEAFFGQGTRLTVV.

V and J are TRBV29-1 and TRBJ2-3, with D possibly TRBD2 on 6 matching bases. The V end was cut by 4 bases, the J end by 0 bases, with 17 bases between. The CDR3 spans 16 residues. Germline assignment: CDR1 SQVTM and CDR2 ANQGSEA. The CDR3, as DNA: TGCAGCGTTGCGCCGGGACTTCCAGCTAGCACAGATACGCAGTATTTT. Its translation is CSVAPGLPASTDTQYF.

This sequence joins TRBV10-3 and TRBJ2-7; TRBD1 agrees at 8 bases. This CDR3 has 13 amino acids. With V trimmed by 8 bases and J by 7 bases, 10 bases remained unmatched. Germline V gene lookup returns CDR1 ENHRY and CDR2 SYGVKD. The CDR3, as DNA: TGTGCCATCGGGTCCAGGGGGCTAGAAGAGCAGTACTTC. This gives the protein CAIGSRGLEEQYF.

In its sample, this clonotype was seen a few times. The chain recombines TRBV7-3 with TRBJ2-3; unclear D gene. This CDR3 is 17 amino acids long. Germline values: CDR1 SGHTA, CDR2 FQGTGA. V lost 1 base and J lost 0, with 14 bases in between. The CDR3 loop reads CASSLSPGGRSTDTQYF. CDR3 in DNA: TGTGCCAGCAGCTTAAGTCCCGGCGGCCGTAGCACAGATACGCAGTATTTT.